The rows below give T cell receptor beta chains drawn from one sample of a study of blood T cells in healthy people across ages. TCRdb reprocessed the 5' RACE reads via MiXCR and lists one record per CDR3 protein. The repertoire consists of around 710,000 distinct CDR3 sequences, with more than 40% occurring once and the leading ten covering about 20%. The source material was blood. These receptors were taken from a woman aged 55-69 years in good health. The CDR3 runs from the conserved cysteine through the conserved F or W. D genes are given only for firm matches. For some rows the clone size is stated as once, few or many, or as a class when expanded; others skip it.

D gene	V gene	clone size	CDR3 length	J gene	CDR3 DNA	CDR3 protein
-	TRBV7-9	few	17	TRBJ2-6	TGTGCCAGCAGCTTACTAACAGGGAAGTCTGGGGCCAACGTCCTGACTTTC	CASSLLTGKSGANVLTF
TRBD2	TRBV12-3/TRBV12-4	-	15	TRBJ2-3	TGTGCCAGCAGTTTGACTAGCGGGGGCGAAAATACGCAGTATTTT	CASSLTSGGENTQYF
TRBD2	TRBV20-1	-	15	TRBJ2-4	TGCAGTGCTAGAGATCGGAGGGAGGGGTCGGGCATTCAGTACTTC	CSARDRREGSGIQYF
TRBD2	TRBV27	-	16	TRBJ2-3	TGTGCCAGCAGTTTAGGGGTTAGCGGGGATTGGGATACGCAGTATTTT	CASSLGVSGDWDTQYF
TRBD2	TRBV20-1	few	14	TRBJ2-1	TGCAGTGCCACCGGGGTAGCGGGAGTAAATGAGCAGTTCTTC	CSATGVAGVNEQFF
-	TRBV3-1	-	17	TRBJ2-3	TGTGCCAGCAGCCAACCCAGCGCCACTAGGGGGGCAGATACGCAGTATTTT	CASSQPSATRGADTQYF
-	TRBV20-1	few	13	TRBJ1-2	TGCAGAGCCTTCGGGCGAGCTAACTATGGCTACACCTTC	CRAFGRANYGYTF
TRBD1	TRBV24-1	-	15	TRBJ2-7	TGTGCCACCAATTCACGGACAGGCCCATCCTACGAGCGGTACTTC	CATNSRTGPSYERYF
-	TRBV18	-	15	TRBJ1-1	TGTGCCAGCTCCCCCTCTGGAAACATGAACACTGAAGCTTTCTTT	CASSPSGNMNTEAFF
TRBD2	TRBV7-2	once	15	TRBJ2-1	TGTGCCAGCAGCTCCGAAGCGGGAGGGAACAATGAGCAGTTCTTC	CASSSEAGGNNEQFF
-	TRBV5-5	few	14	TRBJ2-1	TGTGCCAGCAGCTTGTCTTCCGCTGACAATGAGCAGTTCTTC	CASSLSSADNEQFF
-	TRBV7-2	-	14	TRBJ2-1	TGTGCCAGCAGCGTTGCCGGGGGCTTGGATGAGCAGTTCTTC	CASSVAGGLDEQFF
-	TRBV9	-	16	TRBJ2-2	TGTGCCAGCAGCGTAGGTCTGACAGGGAACACCGGGGAGCTGTTTTTT	CASSVGLTGNTGELFF
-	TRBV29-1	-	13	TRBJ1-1	TGCAGCGTCCAGGGACAACCGAACACTGAAGCTTTCTTT	CSVQGQPNTEAFF
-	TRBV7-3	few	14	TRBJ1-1	TGTGCCAGCAGCTTGGGTCAGCCGGGGACTGAAGCTTTCTTT	CASSLGQPGTEAFF
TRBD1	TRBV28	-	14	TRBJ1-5	TGTGCCAGCAGTCGGACAGGGGGGGGACAGCCCCAGCATTTT	CASSRTGGGQPQHF
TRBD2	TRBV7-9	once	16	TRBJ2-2	TGCGCCAGCAGCTTAGGAACGGCGGGAGACACCGGGGAGCTGTTTTTT	CASSLGTAGDTGELFF
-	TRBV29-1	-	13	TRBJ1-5	TGCAGCGTCACCGGGGGGGTAAACCAGCTCCAGCATTTT	CSVTGGVNQLQHF
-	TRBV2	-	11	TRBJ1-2	TGTGCCAGCAACAGGAGGGGTGGCTACACCTTC	CASNRRGGYTF
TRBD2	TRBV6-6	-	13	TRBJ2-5	TGTGCCAGCAGTCAAGATAGCGGGGACCTACAGTACTTC	CASSQDSGDLQYF
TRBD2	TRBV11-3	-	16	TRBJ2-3	TGCGCCAGCAGCCGGACTAGCCTCCCTGCCACAGATACGCAGTATTTT	CASSRTSLPATDTQYF
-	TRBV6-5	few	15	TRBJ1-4	TGTGCCAGCAGTTACGCGACGGCTACTAATGAAAAACTGTTTTTT	CASSYATATNEKLFF
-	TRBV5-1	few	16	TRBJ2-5	TGCGCCAGCACCAAGCGAGGCGGGGGCCGAGGGGAGACCCAGTACTTC	CASTKRGGGRGETQYF
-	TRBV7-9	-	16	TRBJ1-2	TGTGCCAGCAGCTTAGGGGCGACAGATTTGCACTATGGCTACACCTTC	CASSLGATDLHYGYTF
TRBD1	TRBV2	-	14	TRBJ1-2	TGTGCCAGCAGTGCTCGACAGGGACGATATGGCTACACCTTC	CASSARQGRYGYTF
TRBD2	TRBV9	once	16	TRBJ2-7	TGTGCCAGCAGCGTAGGACGCGGGAGTCCGTACAATGAGCAGTACTTC	CASSVGRGSPYNEQYF
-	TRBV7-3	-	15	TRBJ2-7	TGTGCCAGCAGCCTAGACTGGAGCTCCTACAATGAGCAGTACTTC	CASSLDWSSYNEQYF
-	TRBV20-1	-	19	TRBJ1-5	TGCAGTGCTAGAGATGAAACCTTACGAACAGTCCAGATAAATCAGCCCCAGCATTTT	CSARDETLRTVQINQPQHF
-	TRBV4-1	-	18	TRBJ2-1	TGCGCCAGCAGCCAAGATCCAACATCGGGACCCGTCGACAATGAGCAGTTCTTC	CASSQDPTSGPVDNEQFF
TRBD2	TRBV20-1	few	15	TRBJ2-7	TGCAGTGCTAGAGATCTGGCGGGAGTTCTATACGAGCAGTACTTC	CSARDLAGVLYEQYF
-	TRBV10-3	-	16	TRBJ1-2	TGTGCCATCAGTGAGCGGTCGGCGGGACTGAGCTATGGCTACACCTTC	CAISERSAGLSYGYTF
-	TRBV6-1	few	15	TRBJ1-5	TGTGCCAGCAGTGATCGGCCAGGGGTCAATCAGCCCCAGCATTTT	CASSDRPGVNQPQHF
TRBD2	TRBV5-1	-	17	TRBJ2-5	TGCGCCAGCAGCTCCAGCACTAGCGGGGGGCTCATGGAGACCCAGTACTTC	CASSSSTSGGLMETQYF
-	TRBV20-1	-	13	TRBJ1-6	TGCAGTGCTAGGGGGGGGATGGGTTCACCCCTCCACTTT	CSARGGMGSPLHF
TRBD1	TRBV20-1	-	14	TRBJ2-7	TGCAGTGCTAGGGAGCCGGGACAGAGCTACGAGCAGTACTTC	CSAREPGQSYEQYF
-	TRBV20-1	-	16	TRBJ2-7	TGCAGTGCTAGTTTTCGGCTAGCGCAGGACCAAGAGATCCAGTACTTC	CSASFRLAQDQEIQYF
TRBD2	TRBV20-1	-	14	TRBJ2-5	TGCAGTGCTAGAGAGGGAGGGCGACAAGAGACCCAGTACTTC	CSAREGGRQETQYF
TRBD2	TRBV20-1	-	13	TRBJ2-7	TGCAGTGCTGAAGCGGGGAACTCCTACGAGCAGTACTTC	CSAEAGNSYEQYF
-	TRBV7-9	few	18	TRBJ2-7	TGTGCCAGCAGCTTAGCCGGGGGCCTGGACGGGAGCTCCTACGAGCAGTACTTC	CASSLAGGLDGSSYEQYF
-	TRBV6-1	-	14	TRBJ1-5	TGTGCCAGCAGTAGAGTCGGAGGGCCTCAGCCCCAGCATTTT	CASSRVGGPQPQHF
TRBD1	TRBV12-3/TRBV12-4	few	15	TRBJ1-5	TGTGCCAGCAGTTTGCAGGACAGGATTTCTCAGCCCCAGCATTTT	CASSLQDRISQPQHF
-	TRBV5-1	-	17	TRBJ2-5	TGCGCCAGCAGCCTATTTGGGGGGCAGAGGGGCCAGGAGACCCAGTACTTC	CASSLFGGQRGQETQYF
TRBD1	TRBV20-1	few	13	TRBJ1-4	TGCAGTGCTTACAGGGGAACTAATGAAAAACTGTTTTTT	CSAYRGTNEKLFF
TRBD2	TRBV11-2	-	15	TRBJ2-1	TGTGCCAGCAGCTCCATCCGGGGGGGGGCCTACGAGCAGTTCTTC	CASSSIRGGAYEQFF
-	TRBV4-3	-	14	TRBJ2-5	TGCGCCAGCAGCCACGGGACGGACAAAGGGACCCAGTACTTC	CASSHGTDKGTQYF
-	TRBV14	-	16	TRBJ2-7	TGTGCCAGCAGCCAAGTGGGACTCCCGGAGCACCACGAGCAGTACTTC	CASSQVGLPEHHEQYF
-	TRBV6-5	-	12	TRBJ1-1	TGTGCCAGCAGTTACTGTGGGACTGAAGCTTTCTTT	CASSYCGTEAFF
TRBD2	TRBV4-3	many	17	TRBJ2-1	TGCGCCAGCAGCCAAGTGGCGGGAGGGCCCTTCTACAATGAGCAGTTCTTC	CASSQVAGGPFYNEQFF
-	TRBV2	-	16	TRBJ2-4	TGTGCCAGCAGCAAAGTGGAGATCTTAGCCAAAAACATTCAGTACTTC	CASSKVEILAKNIQYF
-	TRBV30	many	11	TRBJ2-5	TGTGCCTGGAAGGAGGGGGACAAGCAGTACTTC	CAWKEGDKQYF
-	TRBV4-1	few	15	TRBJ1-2	TGCGCCAGCAGGCCCGAGGTGACAGCATCCTATGGCTACACCTTC	CASRPEVTASYGYTF
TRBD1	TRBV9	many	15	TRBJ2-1	TGTGCCAGCAGCGTAGGACAGGGCTCCTACAATGAGCAGTTCTTC	CASSVGQGSYNEQFF
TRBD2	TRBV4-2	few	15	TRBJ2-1	TGTGCCAGCAGCCAAGAGGCTAGCGGGGGCCCTGAGCAGTTCTTC	CASSQEASGGPEQFF
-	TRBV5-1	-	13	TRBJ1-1	TGCGCCACCAGCCAGGGGTCGGACACTGAAGCTTTCTTT	CATSQGSDTEAFF
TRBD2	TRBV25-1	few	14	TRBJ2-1	TGTGCCAGCAGTGGGGCTAGCGGGAGCAATGAGCAGTTCTTC	CASSGASGSNEQFF
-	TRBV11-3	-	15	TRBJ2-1	TGTGCCAGCAGCTTATTAGCGTCAGGGTACAATGAGAGGTTCTTC	CASSLLASGYNERFF
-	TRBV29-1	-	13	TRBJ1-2	TGCAGCGTTTCCCCAGGGCTCGACTATGGCTACACCTTC	CSVSPGLDYGYTF
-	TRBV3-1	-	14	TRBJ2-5	TGTGCCAGCAGCCAACCTTCAGGGGTCGAGACCCAGTACTTC	CASSQPSGVETQYF
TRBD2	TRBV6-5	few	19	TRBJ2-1	TGTGCCAGCAGTTCCCACGGGAGCGGGGGGGCCCGTTCCTACAATGAGCAGTTCTTC	CASSSHGSGGARSYNEQFF
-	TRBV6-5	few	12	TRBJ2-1	TGTGCCAGCAGTACCTACAGGGATGAGCAGTTCTTC	CASSTYRDEQFF